This T cell receptor beta chain was found in a study of patients and donors after allogeneic stem cell transplantation. TCRdb called the RT-PCR reads again in MiXCR, with one record for every CDR3 protein. The table shows about a million distinct CDR3 sequences, with about 20% occurring only once. Germline values: CDR1 ENHRY, CDR2 SYGVKD. This CDR3 is 17 amino acids long. V was trimmed by 1 base and J by 3 bases, leaving 16 bases between them. This clonotype has only a few counts. The source of this sequence is a human donor who was either an allogeneic HSCT recipient or a stem cell or donor lymphocyte infusion donor (not recorded which). It is not recorded whose cells these are; they may come from a transplant donor. The chain is built from TRBV10-3 and TRBJ1-3; D unresolved. Sample: blood, either unsorted or a sorted T cell fraction (not recorded which). In DNA, the CDR3 is TGTGCCATCAGTGAGTTCCTCCGCGGCTTCGGTGGAAACACCATATATTTT. Translated: CAISEFLRGFGGNTIYF.